The sequence of this T cell receptor (beta chain) was determined in a study of T cell responses to AZD1222 COVID-19 vaccine. Study-wide background: Researchers grouped second doses given at about 4 or about 12 weeks into one pool. The study, taken as a whole, reports: CD4 TCRs linked to vaccination spanned spike, dominating at 160-218 and 743-854. Just 5 to 7 AZD1222 recipients were seropositive at baseline. When two AZD1222 doses had been given, Spike-specific TCR breadth and depth rose.

Comments on this clone: What it binds is not known.

Assay used: immunoSEQ multiplex PCR; TCRdb lists only in-frame clones, some missing. The table shows more than 150,000 clones, with roughly 92% occurring only once. Material: peripheral blood, obtained on day 0 of AZD1222 vaccination. The TCR was taken from an adult in good health.

Here the CDR3 reads CASTHIPSSRGYTF. CDR3 bases: TGTGCCAGTACTCATATTCCCTCCTCTCGTGGCTACACCTTC. V is TRBV19 and J is TRBJ1-2; D gene uncertain. The V and J ends lost 7 bases and 7 bases respectively, with 19 bases between them. The CDR3 spans 14 residues. The germline V gene has CDR1 LNHDA and CDR2 SQIVND (reference sequence).